This T cell receptor (beta chain) was captured in a study of blood T cells in healthy people across ages. Findings of the study overall: Age showed a roughly linear inverse relationship with TCR beta diversity per million T cells. Naive T cell percentage by flow cytometry tracked strongly with beta diversity.

Combining a sample-barcoded 5' primer with a J-beta primer mix, a second PCR ran for roughly 6 to 12 cycles. TCRdb ran MiXCR on the 5' RACE reads and lists one entry per CDR3 protein. The sample has about 1.7 million distinct CDR3 sequences; 28% are singletons. The CDR3 contains 17 residues. The germline gives CDR1 KGHDR, CDR2 SFDVKD. V gave up 5 bases and J gave up 4 bases; unmatched junction bases: 4. A word on this clonotype: Its antigen is as yet unknown.

V gene TRBV24-1 combines with J gene TRBJ2-1, with 16 bases lining up with TRBD2. This TCR derives from a woman aged 25 to 39 in good health. Sequenced sample: blood. In DNA, the CDR3 is TGTGCCACCAGTGTTGGGACTAGCGGGAGGGGTTACAATGAGCAGTTCTTC. Protein: CATSVGTSGRGYNEQFF.